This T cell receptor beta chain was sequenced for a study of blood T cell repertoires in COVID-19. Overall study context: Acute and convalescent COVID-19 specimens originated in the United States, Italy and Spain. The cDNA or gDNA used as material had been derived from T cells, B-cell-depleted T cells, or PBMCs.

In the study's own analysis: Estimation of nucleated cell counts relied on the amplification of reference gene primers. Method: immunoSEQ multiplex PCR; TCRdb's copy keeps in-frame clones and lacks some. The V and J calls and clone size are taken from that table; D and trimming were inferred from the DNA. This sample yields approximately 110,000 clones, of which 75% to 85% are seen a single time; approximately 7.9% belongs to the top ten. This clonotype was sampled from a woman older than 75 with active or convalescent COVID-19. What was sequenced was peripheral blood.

The CDR3 coding sequence is TGTGCCAGCAGCCAAGGGGGCGGGGACTTCGGAGAGACCCAGTACTTC. Amino acids: CASSQGGGDFGETQYF. The V gene is TRBV3-1 (or the pseudogene TRBV3-2), the J gene TRBJ2-5, with a tentative D call TRBD2 (6 bases). Deletions cut 1 base from V and 4 bases from J, with 16 bases between. Germline CDR1 reads LGHDT; CDR2 reads YNNKEL (reference sequence). There are 16 residues in the CDR3.